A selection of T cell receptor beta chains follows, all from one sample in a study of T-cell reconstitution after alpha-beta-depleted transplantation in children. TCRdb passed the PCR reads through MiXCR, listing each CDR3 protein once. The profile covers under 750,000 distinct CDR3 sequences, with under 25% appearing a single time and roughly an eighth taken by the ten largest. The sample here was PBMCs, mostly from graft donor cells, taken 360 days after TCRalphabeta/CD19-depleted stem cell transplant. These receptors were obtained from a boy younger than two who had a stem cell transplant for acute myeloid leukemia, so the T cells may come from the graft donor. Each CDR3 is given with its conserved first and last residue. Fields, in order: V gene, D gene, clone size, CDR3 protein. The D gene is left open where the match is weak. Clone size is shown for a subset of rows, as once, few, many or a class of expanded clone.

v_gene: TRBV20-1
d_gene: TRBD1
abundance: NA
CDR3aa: CSVGDSDTGELFF

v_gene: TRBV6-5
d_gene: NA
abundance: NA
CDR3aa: CASSYSIFGTKETQYF

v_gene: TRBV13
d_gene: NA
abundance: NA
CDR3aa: CAMGPGLFSYEQYF

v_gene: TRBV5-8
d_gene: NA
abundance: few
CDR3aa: CASLNSGARKVTQYF

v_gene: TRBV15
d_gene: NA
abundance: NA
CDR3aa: CATSRARNANTGELFF

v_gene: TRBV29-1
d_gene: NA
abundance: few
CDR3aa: CSVDSGSTDTQYF

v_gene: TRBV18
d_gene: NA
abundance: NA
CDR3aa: CASSPNEGGNTEAFF

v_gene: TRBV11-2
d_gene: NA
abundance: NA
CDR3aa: CASSDDSLYGYTF

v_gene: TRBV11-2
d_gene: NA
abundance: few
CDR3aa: CASSLDFSVEQFF

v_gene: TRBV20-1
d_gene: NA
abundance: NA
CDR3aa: CSARDRRQYTGELFF

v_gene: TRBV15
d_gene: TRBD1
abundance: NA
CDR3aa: CATSSYRGHEQYF

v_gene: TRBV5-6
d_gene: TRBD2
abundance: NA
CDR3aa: CASSQMWFGAGETQYF

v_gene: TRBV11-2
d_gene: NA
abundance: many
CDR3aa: CASSTQGEGTQYF

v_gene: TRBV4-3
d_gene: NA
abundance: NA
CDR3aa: CASSQVWSPQGYEQYF

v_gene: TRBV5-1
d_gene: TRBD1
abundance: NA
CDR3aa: CASSLTGTGDQPQHF

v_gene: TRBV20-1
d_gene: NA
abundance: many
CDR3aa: CSARVKLPYNEQFF

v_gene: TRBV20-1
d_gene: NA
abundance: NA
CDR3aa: CSARDNPGSDYGYTF

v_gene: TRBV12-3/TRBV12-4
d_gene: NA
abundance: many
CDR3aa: CASSKSTPSADTQYF

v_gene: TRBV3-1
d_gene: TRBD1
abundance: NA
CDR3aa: CASSQAPGTGGSGANVLTF

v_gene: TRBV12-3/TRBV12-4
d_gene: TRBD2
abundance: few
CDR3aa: CASSLFETSGDETQYF

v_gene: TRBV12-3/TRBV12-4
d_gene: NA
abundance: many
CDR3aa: CASSSNSGHSIEKLFF

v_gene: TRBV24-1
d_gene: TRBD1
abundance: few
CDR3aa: CATSGTGLRSLNEQFF

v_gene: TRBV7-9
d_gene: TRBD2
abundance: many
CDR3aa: CASSLAGAGAYEQYF

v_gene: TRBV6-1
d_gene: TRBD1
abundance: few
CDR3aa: CASGGRGRATEAFF

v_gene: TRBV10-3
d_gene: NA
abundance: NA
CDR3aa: CAISSDYYEQYF

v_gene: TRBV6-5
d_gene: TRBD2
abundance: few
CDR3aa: CASSYVAGGHLSEQFF

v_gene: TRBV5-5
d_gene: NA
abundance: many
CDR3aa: CASSLEGLGTGELFF

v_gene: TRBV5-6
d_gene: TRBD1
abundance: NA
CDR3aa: CASSGDRGYSPLHF

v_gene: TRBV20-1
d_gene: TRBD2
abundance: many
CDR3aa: CSASRPSGGLLQETQYF

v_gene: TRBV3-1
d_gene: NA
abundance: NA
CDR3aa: CASSHSFPDVALYF

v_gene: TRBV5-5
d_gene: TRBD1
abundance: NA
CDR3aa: CASSLDGTGQYGTDTQYF

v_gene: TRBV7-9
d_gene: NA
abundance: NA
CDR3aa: CASSPGLPLNQPQHF

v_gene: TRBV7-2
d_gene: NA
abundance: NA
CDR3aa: CASSLSRDGDTIYF

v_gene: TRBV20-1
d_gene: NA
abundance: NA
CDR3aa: CCARGRVNADNEQFF

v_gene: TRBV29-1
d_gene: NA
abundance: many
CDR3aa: CSGARQVGGAFF

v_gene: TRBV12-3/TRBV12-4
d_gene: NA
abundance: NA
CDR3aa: CASHYTRDTQYF

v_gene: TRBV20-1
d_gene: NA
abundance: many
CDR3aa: CSARGSGLETQYF

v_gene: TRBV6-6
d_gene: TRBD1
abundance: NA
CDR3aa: CASSPGQGGYTF

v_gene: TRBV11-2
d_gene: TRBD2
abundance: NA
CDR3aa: CASSLDWASGGLDTQYF

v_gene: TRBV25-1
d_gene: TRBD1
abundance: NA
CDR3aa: CASSENSRTGPSYEQYF

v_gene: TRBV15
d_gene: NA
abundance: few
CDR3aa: CATSGADGNEQFF

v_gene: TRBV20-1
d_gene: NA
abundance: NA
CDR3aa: CSASIQGGSGNTIYF

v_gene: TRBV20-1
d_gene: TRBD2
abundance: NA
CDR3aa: CSAREVGLRAGGHSYEQYF

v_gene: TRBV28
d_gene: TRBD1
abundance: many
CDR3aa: CASRWTGFNQPQHF

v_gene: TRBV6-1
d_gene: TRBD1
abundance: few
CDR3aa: CASKETGENQPQHF

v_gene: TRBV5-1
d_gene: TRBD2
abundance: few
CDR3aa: CASSLVSSGGDEQFF

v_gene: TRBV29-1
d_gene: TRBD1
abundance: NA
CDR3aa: CSVEERRQGSDEQYF

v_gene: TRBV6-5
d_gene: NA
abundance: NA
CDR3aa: CASSYSGWDYGYTF

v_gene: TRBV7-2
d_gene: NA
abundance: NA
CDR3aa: CASSFHPSNEQFF

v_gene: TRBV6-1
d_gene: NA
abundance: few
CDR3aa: CASSLPGVSYNEQFF

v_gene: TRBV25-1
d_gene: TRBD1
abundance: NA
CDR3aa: CASSEFGTARSEQYF

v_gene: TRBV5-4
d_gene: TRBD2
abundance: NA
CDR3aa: CASSLHGGAPTDTQYF

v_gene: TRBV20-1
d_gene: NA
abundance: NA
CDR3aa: CSARDPGGRPQPQHF

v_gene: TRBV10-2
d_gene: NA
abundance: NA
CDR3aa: CASSGTVGRETQYF